The clone carrying this T cell receptor beta chain was found a few times. Its antigen is not known. This CDR3 contains 16 residues. Trimming stripped 3 bases from V and 0 bases from J, with 12 bases between. The germline gives CDR1 SGHAT, CDR2 FQNNGV. This record belongs to a study of Graves' ophthalmopathy and Graves' hyperthyroidism. Amplification of the TCR beta CDR3 regions used RNA transcripts (as template). In the first round, RT-PCR was carried out with HTBI primers, and a multiplex PCR formed the second round. TCRdb redid the calling of the multiplex PCR reads with MiXCR, one entry per CDR3 protein. The sample has around 400,000 distinct CDR3 sequences; 21% are singletons. Points from the study as a whole: Most expanded thyroid clonotypes above 0.001 frequency also appeared in blood.

Cases classed as stable hyperthyroidism had no ophthalmopathy within 18 months of follow-up. Pregnant or lactating patients and those with other autoimmune diseases or uncontrolled infections were excluded. The PBMCs used were ones drawn from about 9.7 ml of fresh peripheral blood. Specimen: peripheral blood. The sequence was collected from a woman under 30 with stable Graves' hyperthyroidism. J is TRBJ1-5 and V is TRBV11-2; possible D gene TRBD1, 6 bases. CDR3 sequence: CASSLGGANSNQPQHF. The DNA of the CDR3 is TGTGCCAGCAGCTTGGGGGGGGCTAATAGCAATCAGCCCCAGCATTTT.